What follows describes a single TCR beta chain. The PCR contained 60 Vbeta and 13 Jbeta primers. Assay used: immunoSEQ multiplex PCR; TCRdb lists only in-frame clones, some missing. The table shows 150,000 or so clones, with 75% to 85% occurring only once. This specimen belongs to a study of cytomegalovirus exposure and HLA in healthy donors. Per germline, CDR1 SGDLS and CDR2 YYNGEE. The CDR3 is 15 amino acids. Trimming removed 0 bases from V and 6 bases from J, with 12 bases in between. The genes are TRBV9 and TRBJ2-2; tentatively, D is TRBD2 (6 bases). Sequences were obtained from PBMCs. This TCR was sampled from a man aged 45-60 years in good health and CMV-seronegative. In DNA, the CDR3 is TGTGCCAGCAGCGTAGTTGTCGGGGGACCCGGGGAGCTGTTTTTT. Translation: CASSVVVGGPGELFF.